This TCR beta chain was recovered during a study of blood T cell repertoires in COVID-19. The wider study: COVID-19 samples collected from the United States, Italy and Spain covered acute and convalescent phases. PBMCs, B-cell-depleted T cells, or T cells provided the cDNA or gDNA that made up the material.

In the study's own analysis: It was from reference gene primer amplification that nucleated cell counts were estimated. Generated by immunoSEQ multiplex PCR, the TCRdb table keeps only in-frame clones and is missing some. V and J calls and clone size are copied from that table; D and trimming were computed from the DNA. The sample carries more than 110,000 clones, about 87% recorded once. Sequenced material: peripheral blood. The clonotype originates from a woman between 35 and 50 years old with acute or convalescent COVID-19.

Here the CDR3 DNA reads TGTGCCTGGAGTGGAGGGACAGGCCCCTACGAGCAGTACTTC. It yields the protein CAWSGGTGPYEQYF. This sequence joins TRBV30 and TRBJ2-7; 8 bases line up with TRBD1. The CDR3 sequence is 14 residues long. V was pared by 1 base and J by 2 bases, with 4 bases of the junction left unmatched. Germline assignment: CDR1 GTSNPN and CDR2 SVGIG (reference sequence).